This entry describes one T cell receptor beta chain. J lost 5 bases, V lost 5 bases, and 18 bases had no gene match. Germline CDR1 and CDR2: MNHEY and SVGEGT. The length of the CDR3 is 19 residues. The sample originates from a study of blood T cell repertoires in COVID-19. Study at large: Samples representing acute and convalescent COVID-19 were sourced from the United States, Italy and Spain.

The data were produced by immunoSEQ multiplex PCR, yet TCRdb's version contains in-frame clones alone and is incomplete. The table has roughly 230,000 clones, approximately 86% seen once. Sequencing input: peripheral blood. The receptor's source is a human donor in a cohort sampled during active COVID-19. The chain joins TRBV6-2 or TRBV6-3 to TRBJ1-1; 12 positions match TRBD1. Written as DNA, the CDR3 is TGTGCCAGCAGTAGAAATCATGTTTCGGGACAGGGGGCGCGGACTGAAGCTTTCTTT. Protein: CASSRNHVSGQGARTEAFF.